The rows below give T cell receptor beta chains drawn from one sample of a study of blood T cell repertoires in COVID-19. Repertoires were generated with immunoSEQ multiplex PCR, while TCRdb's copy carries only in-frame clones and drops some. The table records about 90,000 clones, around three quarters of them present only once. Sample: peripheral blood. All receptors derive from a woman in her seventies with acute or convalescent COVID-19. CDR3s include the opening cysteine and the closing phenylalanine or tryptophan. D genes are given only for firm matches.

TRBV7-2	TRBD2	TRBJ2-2	CASSLAPAGGRGELFF
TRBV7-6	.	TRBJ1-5	CASSLGPGGTYSNQPQHF
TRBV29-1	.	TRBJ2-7	CSGLGGGHQYF
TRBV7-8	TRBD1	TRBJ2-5	CASSQGARVEETQYF
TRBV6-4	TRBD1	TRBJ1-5	CASSRQGGQPQHF
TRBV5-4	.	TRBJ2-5	CASSPDTGYQETQYF
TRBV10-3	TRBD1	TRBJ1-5	CAISDRGRTGQPQHF
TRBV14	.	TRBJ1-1	CASSLLMTGNTEAFF
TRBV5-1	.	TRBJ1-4	CASSFSRGPLEKLFF
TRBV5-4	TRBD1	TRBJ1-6	CASSFGMTGRNSPLHF
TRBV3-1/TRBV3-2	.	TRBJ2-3	CASSQDLGLGTQYF
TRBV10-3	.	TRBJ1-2	CAITDGQYGYTF
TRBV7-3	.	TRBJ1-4	CASSLGGANEKLFF
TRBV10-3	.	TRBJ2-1	CAISEGATVYNEQFF
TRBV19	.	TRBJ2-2	CASSIPGLNTGELFF
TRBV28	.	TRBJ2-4	CASSPHRAKNIQYF
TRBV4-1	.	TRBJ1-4	CASSQSAQGFGNEKLFF
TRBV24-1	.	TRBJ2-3	CATSAPRAGTTDTQYF
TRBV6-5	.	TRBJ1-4	CASSGGASEKLFF
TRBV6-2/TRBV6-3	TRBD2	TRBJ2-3	CASSYLAGGPSDTQYF
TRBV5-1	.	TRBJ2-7	CASSLQGRYEQYF
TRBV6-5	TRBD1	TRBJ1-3	CASMGQGNTIYF
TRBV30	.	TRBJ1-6	CAWSVNSVAGARPPLHF
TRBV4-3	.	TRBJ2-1	CASSQENRDNEQFF
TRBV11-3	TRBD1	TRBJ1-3	CASSALPGQEPGNTIYF
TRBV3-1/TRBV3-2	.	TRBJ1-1	CASSWGDTEAFF
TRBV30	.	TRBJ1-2	CAWSGQNYGYTF
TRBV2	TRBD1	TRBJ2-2	CASSEGPDRGYYAGELFF
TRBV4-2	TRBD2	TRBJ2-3	CASSQFSGARTDTQYF
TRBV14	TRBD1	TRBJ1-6	CASRGTGGSGSPLHF
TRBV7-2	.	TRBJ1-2	CASSSPRGYGYTF
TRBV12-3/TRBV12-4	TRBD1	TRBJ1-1	CASSLLQGGAFF
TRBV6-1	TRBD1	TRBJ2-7	CASSEVDRVGEQYF
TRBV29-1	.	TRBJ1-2	CSVEHRAGYGYTF
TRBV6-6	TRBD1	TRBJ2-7	CASSYRTGSSYEQYF
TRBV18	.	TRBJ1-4	CASSPSDRTTNEKLFF
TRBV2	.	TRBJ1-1	CASSDQGLNTEAFF
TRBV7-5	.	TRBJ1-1	CVRSSRTGENEAFF
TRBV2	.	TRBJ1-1	CASITGMNTEAFF
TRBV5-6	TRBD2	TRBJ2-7	CASSPRTSGPGSEQYF
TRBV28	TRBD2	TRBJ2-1	CASSLLAGGPGEQFF
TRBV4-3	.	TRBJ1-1	CASSQIGATEAFF
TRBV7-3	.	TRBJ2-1	CASSLPGVSEQFF
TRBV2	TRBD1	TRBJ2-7	CASSTGGEQYF
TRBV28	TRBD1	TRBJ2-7	CASSSGTGVYEQYF
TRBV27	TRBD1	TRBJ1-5	CASSLYGTGYGQPQHF
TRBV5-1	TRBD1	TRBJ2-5	CASSPDRAETQYF
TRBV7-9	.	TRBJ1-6	CASSLAGARNSPLHF
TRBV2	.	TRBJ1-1	CASSEARAIEAFF
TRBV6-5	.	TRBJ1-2	CASRRDSYGYTF
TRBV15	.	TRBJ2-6	CATSRGQGSGANVLTF